The 28 T cell receptor beta chains presented below share a single source sample, sequenced in a study of T cell clones after liver transplantation. Some clones are missing from TCRdb's copy, which holds only in-frame ones; the method was immunoSEQ multiplex PCR. The data contain roughly 53,000 clones, 70% to 75% of them singletons. The specimen was CD4+ T cells from blood, collected at the 22-month timepoint. Every receptor here comes from a human patient who received a liver transplant. The T cells may partly be graft donor cells.

The chain couples TRBV7-9 to TRBJ1-3, with TRBD1 as a possible D gene (6 bases). V lost 1 base to trimming and J lost 3 bases, with 13 bases between them. The CDR3 runs 16 residues. Germline V gene data show CDR1 as SEHNR and CDR2 as FQNEAQ (reference sequence). Written as DNA, the CDR3 is TGTGCCAGCAGCTTAGATAGGACAGCCTTTGGAAACACCATATATTTT. Protein: CASSLDRTAFGNTIYF.

V usage is TRBV28 and J usage is TRBJ2-7, with 8 bases matching TRBD2. V lost 5 bases, J lost 5 bases, and 14 bases stayed unmatched. Looked up from germline, CDR1 is MDHEN and CDR2 is SYDVKM. The CDR3 runs 16 residues. The DNA of the CDR3 is TGTGCCAGCAGTCCTCCGGGCAGGCGGGGGGACAACGAGCAGTACTTC. Amino acids: CASSPPGRRGDNEQYF. Filled out from reference TRBV28 and TRBJ2-7, the complete variable domain reads DVKVTQSSRYLVKRTGEKVFLECVQDMDHENMFWYRQDPGLGLRLIYFSYDVKMKEKGDIPEGYSVSREKKERFSLILESASTNQTSMYLCASSPPGRRGDNEQYFGPGTRLTVT.

The CDR3 region has the DNA TGTGCCAGCAGCCCCTGGACAGGGTCCAATCAGCCCCAGCATTTT. Its protein product is CASSPWTGSNQPQHF. This chain connects TRBV5-6 to TRBJ1-5; 8 positions agree with TRBD1. V lost 4 bases to trimming and J lost 3 bases; unmatched junction nucleotides: 6. The CDR3 runs 15 residues. Germline V gives CDR1 SGHDT, CDR2 YYEEEE. Looking up the rest from reference TRBV5-6 and TRBJ1-5 gives the full variable domain: DAGVTQSPTHLIKTRGQQVTLRCSPKSGHDTVSWYQQALGQGPQFIFQYYEEEERQRGNFPDRFSGHQFPNYSSELNVNALLLGDSALYLCASSPWTGSNQPQHFGDGTRLSIL.

This clone showed up just a few times. The chain uses TRBV19 and TRBJ1-1, with a possible D match to TRBD1 (6 bases). V was trimmed by 5 bases and J by 5 bases, leaving 18 bases between them. The CDR3 loop spans 15 amino acids. In germline, CDR1 is LNHDA, CDR2 SQIVND (reference sequence). CDR3 DNA: TGTGCCAGTAGTCCCCGGACAGACTCGCGGACTGAAGCTTTCTTT. Translated: CASSPRTDSRTEAFF.

This clone is a singleton in its sample. The gene calls are TRBV11-2 and TRBJ2-3, with 8 bases identical to TRBD2. The V gene end was trimmed by 1 base and the J gene end by 0 bases; junction bases not matched to a gene: 3. Germline CDR1 reads SGHAT; CDR2 reads FQNNGV. This CDR3 region has 16 residues. The CDR3 DNA reads as TGTGCCAGCAGCTTAGTCTCGGGGGGGAGCACAGATACGCAGTATTTT. Encoded protein: CASSLVSGGSTDTQYF.

This chain links TRBV19 with TRBJ1-1, with TRBD1 matching 8 bases. From germline, CDR1 is LNHDA and CDR2 SQIVND (reference sequence). The trim removed 8 bases at V and 3 bases at J, leaving 17 bases unmatched. The CDR3 has 17 residues. CDR3 residues: CASFPGTGQFLYTEAFF. DNA of the CDR3: TGTGCCAGTTTTCCCGGGACAGGACAATTTTTATACACTGAAGCTTTCTTT.

This clone was seen a single time. The J gene is TRBJ1-2, the V gene TRBV19, with TRBD1 matching over 8 bases. CDR1 is LNHDA, CDR2 SQIVND, per germline (reference sequence). After removal of 0 bases from V and 3 bases from J, the junction contained 6 bases not matched to a gene. This CDR3 has 16 amino acids. CDR3 DNA sequence: TGTGCCAGTAGTATAGACGCCCGACAGGGGTACTATGGCTACACCTTC. Its translation is CASSIDARQGYYGYTF.

The rearrangement links TRBV5-1 to TRBJ1-5; no firm D call. CDR3 length equals 15 residues. Germline values: CDR1 SGHRS, CDR2 YFSETQ. The V end was cut by 0 bases, the J end by 3 bases, with 10 bases between. This CDR3 reads CASSLDVRINQPQHF. In nucleotides, the CDR3 is TGCGCCAGCAGCTTGGATGTCAGGATCAATCAGCCCCAGCATTTT.

The V gene is TRBV29-1, the J gene TRBJ1-4, with TRBD1 as a possible D gene (6 bases). The V gene lost 3 bases and the J gene lost 5 bases, with 13 bases spanning the gap. The CDR3 consists of 14 residues. Germline V gene lookup returns CDR1 SQVTM and CDR2 ANQGSEA. The CDR3 sequence is CSVEGSGDNEKLFF. CDR3 nucleotide sequence: TGCAGCGTTGAGGGTTCAGGGGACAATGAAAAACTGTTTTTT.

The chain joins TRBV13 to TRBJ2-5; 13 bases are a match to TRBD2. Germline V CDR1 and CDR2: PRHDT, FYEKMQ (reference sequence). Losses at the gene ends were 3 bases for V and 0 bases for J; bases not matched to a gene: 7. CDR3 length: 18 residues. The CDR3 DNA sequence: TGTGCCAGCAGCTTCCTGACTAGCGGGGGGCCGTACCAAGAGACCCAGTACTTC. Translation: CASSFLTSGGPYQETQYF.

This chain links TRBV10-3 with TRBJ2-2; a possible D gene is TRBD1 (6 bases). From germline, CDR1 is ENHRY and CDR2 SYGVKD. CDR3 length: 16 amino acids. Trimming removed 0 bases at V and 1 base at J, with 9 bases between. The CDR3: CAISESRGMNTGELFF. CDR3 nucleotide sequence: TGTGCCATCAGTGAGTCGAGGGGGATGAACACCGGGGAGCTGTTTTTT.

The V and J genes are TRBV19 and TRBJ2-7; 7 bases align to TRBD1. The V gene's germline CDR1 is LNHDA and CDR2 SQIVND (reference sequence). The CDR3 is 15 amino acids. Trimming took 1 base from V and 3 from J; bases not matched to a gene: 6. This CDR3 reads CASSIGTGWFYEQYF. The CDR3 DNA reads as TGTGCCAGTAGTATAGGGACAGGCTGGTTCTACGAGCAGTACTTC.

The table lists this clone with a count of one. The rearrangement uses TRBV25-1 and TRBJ2-2; TRBD1 is a possible D gene (6 bases). Trimming removed 2 bases from V and 5 bases from J, with 12 bases in between. The CDR3 is 15 residues long. CDR1 and CDR2 (germline): MGHDK, SYGVNS. The CDR3 sequence is CASSETGRATGELFF. In nucleotides, the CDR3 is TGTGCCAGCAGTGAAACAGGGCGAGCAACCGGGGAGCTGTTTTTT.

A few counts support this clone. The rearrangement uses TRBV5-4 and TRBJ1-2; 8 bases are a match to TRBD1. The CDR3 sequence is 15 residues long. Germline lookup yields CDR1 SGHNT and CDR2 YYREEE (reference sequence). The V segment lost 0 bases and the J segment 3 bases; nucleotides outside the gene matches: 4. The CDR3 bases are TGTGCCAGCAGCTTGGAGGCAGGGGGCGACTATGGCTACACCTTC. This sequence encodes CASSLEAGGDYGYTF.

The CDR3 region has the DNA TGCGCCAGCAGCCAACAAGGACTAGCGGGATTCCAAGAGACCCAGTACTTC. Residues: CASSQQGLAGFQETQYF. The rearrangement links TRBV4-1 to TRBJ2-5, with 12 bases that match TRBD2. The trim removed 2 bases at V and 1 base at J, leaving 5 bases unmatched. CDR1 is MGHRA and CDR2 is YSYEKL in the germline V gene. The CDR3 spans 17 residues.

This clone was seen a few times. Here the CDR3 DNA reads TGTGCCAGCATCCTGGGGCGGGGCGGGGAGACCCAGTACTTC. Protein product: CASILGRGGETQYF. The rearrangement links TRBV2 to TRBJ2-5; D is possibly TRBD2 (6 bases). V was clipped by 7 bases and J by 5 bases, with 17 bases between them. CDR3 length: 14 amino acids. Germline loops: CDR1 SNHLY, CDR2 FYNNEI.

The chain links TRBV10-1 to TRBJ2-2, with a tentative D call TRBD1 (5 bases). V shed 6 bases and J shed 3 bases, with 11 bases lying between them. CDR1 WNHNN and CDR2 SYGVQD come from the germline V gene (reference sequence). The CDR3 totals 14 residues. The CDR3: CASSQGVDTGELFF. CDR3 nucleotide sequence: TGCGCCAGCAGCCAAGGGGTTGACACCGGGGAGCTGTTTTTT.

The chain carries TRBV2 and TRBJ2-5, with 8 bases lining up with TRBD1. The CDR3 is 14 residues long. V shed 6 bases and J 3 bases; nucleotides not matched to a gene: 6. Germline CDR1 is SNHLY and CDR2 is FYNNEI. The CDR3 is CASSHGQGKETQYF. As DNA, the CDR3 is TGTGCCAGCAGCCACGGACAGGGCAAAGAGACCCAGTACTTC.

The chain is built from TRBV2 and TRBJ2-3; 9 bases map to TRBD2. J gave up 8 bases and V 4 bases, and 7 bases lay outside the gene matches. The V gene's germline CDR1 is SNHLY and CDR2 FYNNEI. The CDR3 loop spans 14 amino acids. CDR3 sequence (DNA): TGTGCCAGCAGTGTTCTAGCGGGGCCCGGTACGCAGTATTTT. Translating gives CASSVLAGPGTQYF. The complete variable domain, with remaining parts taken from reference TRBV2 and TRBJ2-3, reads EPEVTQTPSHQVTQMGQEVILRCVPISNHLYFYWYRQILGQKVEFLVSFYNNEISEKSEIFDDQFSVERPDGSNFTLKIRSTKLEDSAMYFCASSVLAGPGTQYFGPGTRLTVL.

V usage is TRBV7-2 and J usage is TRBJ2-5; 10 bases fit TRBD1. CDR1 SGHTA and CDR2 FQGNSA come from the germline V gene. Trimming removed 7 bases from V and 0 bases from J; junction bases left unmatched: 8. The CDR3 is made up of 16 amino acids. CDR3 sequence reads: CASTPPGQGNQETQYF. CDR3 nucleotides: TGTGCCAGCACCCCCCCGGGACAGGGGAACCAAGAGACCCAGTACTTC.

This chain uses TRBV7-8 with TRBJ1-1, with D unresolved. CDR1 SGHVS and CDR2 FQNEAQ come from the germline V gene. Trimming took off 5 bases at V and 1 base at J, with 11 bases between the two ends. This CDR3 has 14 amino acids. CDR3 DNA: TGTGCCAGCAGCCCCCCCCGCCCGAACACTGAAGCTTTCTTT. Translating it yields CASSPPRPNTEAFF.

The gene calls are TRBV7-3 and TRBJ2-1; D is unresolved. The CDR3 is made up of 14 amino acids. In germline, CDR1 is SGHTA, CDR2 FQGTGA. Trimming removed 1 base at V and 6 bases at J, with 10 bases between. In DNA form, the CDR3 reads TGTGCCAGCAGCTTAATGCAGGCGGTCAATGAGCAGTTCTTC. Translation gives CASSLMQAVNEQFF.

This clone was counted a few times. The chain couples TRBV19 to TRBJ1-6, with 9 bases fitting TRBD1. The CDR3 totals 15 residues. V lost 7 bases, J lost 8 bases, and 9 bases stayed unmatched. The germline CDR1 and CDR2 sequences are LNHDA and SQIVND (reference sequence). The CDR3 reads CASTLRGQGDSPLHF. DNA of the CDR3: TGTGCCAGTACCCTACGGGGACAGGGCGATTCACCCCTCCACTTT.

This clone was seen once. The chain employs TRBV5-4 and TRBJ2-3; weak D call: TRBD2 (7 bases). This CDR3 region has 14 residues. Germline assignment: CDR1 SGHNT and CDR2 YYREEE (reference sequence). V dropped 0 bases and J dropped 6 bases, with 11 bases sitting between them. The CDR3 spells CASSLGGGSDTQYF. The CDR3 DNA is TGTGCCAGCAGCTTGGGGGGGGGCAGCGATACGCAGTATTTT.

The rearrangement uses TRBV18 and TRBJ2-1; 7 bases map to TRBD1. Per the germline V gene, CDR1 is KGHSH and CDR2 is LQKENI. With 4 bases clipped from V and 7 bases from J, the junction kept 10 bases outside the gene matches. This CDR3 is built from 15 residues. The CDR3 is CASSLPPGQTNEQFF. As DNA, the CDR3 is TGTGCCAGCTCACTACCGCCGGGACAGACAAATGAGCAGTTCTTC.

This rearrangement joins TRBV6-5 to TRBJ1-6; the D is unclear. The CDR3 is 15 amino acids. The germline V and J ends were trimmed by 1 base and 4 bases, with 8 bases remaining between them. Germline-derived CDR1 and CDR2 are MNHEY and SVGAGI. The CDR3 DNA is TGTGCCAGCAGTTACTTTAGACCATATAATTCACCCCTCCACTTT. It is translated as CASSYFRPYNSPLHF.

A few counts support this clone. J is TRBJ2-3 and V is TRBV5-1; 9 nucleotides match TRBD1. This CDR3 is 16 amino acids long. Germline V lookup: CDR1 SGHRS, CDR2 YFSETQ. The V gene end was trimmed by 0 bases and the J gene end by 4 bases; junction bases not matched to a gene: 6. CDR3: CASSLGDRGRSDTQYF. CDR3 DNA: TGCGCCAGCAGCTTGGGTGACAGGGGGAGGTCAGATACGCAGTATTTT.

This chain uses TRBV25-1 with TRBJ1-2; TRBD1 matches at 9 bases. Trimming took 6 bases from V and 3 from J; bases not matched to a gene: 11. This CDR3 is 16 amino acids long. Germline CDR1 reads MGHDK; CDR2 reads SYGVNS. The CDR3 protein is CASRGDRGIEDYGYTF. The CDR3, as DNA: TGTGCCAGCAGGGGAGACAGGGGGATAGAGGACTATGGCTACACCTTC.